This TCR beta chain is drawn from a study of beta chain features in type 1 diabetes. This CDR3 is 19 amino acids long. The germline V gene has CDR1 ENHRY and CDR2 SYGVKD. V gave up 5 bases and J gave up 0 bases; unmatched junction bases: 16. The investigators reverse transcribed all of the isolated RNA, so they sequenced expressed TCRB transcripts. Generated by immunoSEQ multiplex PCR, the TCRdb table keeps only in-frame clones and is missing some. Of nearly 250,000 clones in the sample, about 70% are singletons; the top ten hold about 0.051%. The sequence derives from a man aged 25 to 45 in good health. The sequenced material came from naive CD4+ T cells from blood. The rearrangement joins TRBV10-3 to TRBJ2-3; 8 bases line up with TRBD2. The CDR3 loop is CAISTSPQRGSSSTDTQYF. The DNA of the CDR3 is TGTGCCATCAGTACCTCTCCCCAGCGGGGGAGTTCTAGCACAGATACGCAGTATTTT.